What follows are 5 T cell receptor beta chains derived from one specimen sequenced in a study of CD8+CD57+ T cells in acquired aplastic anemia. Both TCR beta VDJ combination and CDR3 sequence profiling were carried out. Genomic DNA was the template for this profiling. TCRdb processed the reads anew with MiXCR; each CDR3 protein has one entry. The sample lists 150,000 to 200,000 distinct CDR3 sequences; around 45% were seen once. Sequenced material: sorted CD4+, CD8+, or CD8+CD57+ T cells (not recorded which) from PBMCs. All receptors derive from a human donor in good health.

In its sample, this clonotype was seen once. The V call is TRBV19, the J call TRBJ2-1; 7 bases match TRBD1. This CDR3 is 15 amino acids long. Germline V gives CDR1 LNHDA, CDR2 SQIVND (reference sequence). The junction had 3 bases not matched to a gene; V was cut back by 4 bases and J by 0 bases. The CDR3 region has the DNA TGTGCCAGTAGTAAGACAGGGAACTCCTACAATGAGCAGTTCTTC. Its protein product is CASSKTGNSYNEQFF.

Only a few counts were recorded for this clonotype. The CDR3 DNA sequence: TGTGCCAGTAGTCCAAGACAGGCCCGTCAGCCCCAGCATTTT. It yields the protein CASSPRQARQPQHF. This chain joins TRBV19 and TRBJ1-5, with D perhaps TRBD1 (6 bases). The V gene's germline CDR1 is LNHDA and CDR2 SQIVND (reference sequence). The CDR3 covers 14 residues. Trimming cost V 5 bases and J 6 bases, with 14 bases left between them.

This chain links TRBV5-5 with TRBJ1-4; no reliable D call. The germline V gene has CDR1 SGHKS and CDR2 YYEKEE (reference sequence). This CDR3 has 15 residues. V gave up 0 bases and J gave up 0 bases, with 6 bases separating them. The CDR3 protein is CASSLDSATNEKLFF. The CDR3 nucleotides are TGTGCCAGCAGCTTGGACAGCGCAACTAATGAAAAACTGTTTTTT.

This clonotype occurred many times. The chain couples TRBV7-3 to TRBJ2-3; perhaps TRBD2 as D (6 bases). Germline V gene sequence: CDR1 SGHTA, CDR2 FQGTGA. The CDR3 is 14 amino acids. V gave up 3 bases and J gave up 1 base, with 8 bases separating them. The CDR3 region is CASSLGTRTDTQYF. CDR3 nucleotide sequence: TGTGCCAGCAGCTTGGGGACTCGCACAGATACGCAGTATTTT.

The rearrangement uses TRBV3-1 and TRBJ2-1, with D possibly called TRBD1 or TRBD2 (5 bases each). Trimming removed 1 base from V and 6 bases from J, with 19 bases in between. This CDR3 is 17 amino acids long. Germline V gene data show CDR1 as LGHDT and CDR2 as YNNKEL (reference sequence). The CDR3 loop is CASSQGGIGNGGNEQFF. As DNA, the CDR3 is TGTGCCAGCAGCCAAGGGGGGATTGGGAACGGCGGCAATGAGCAGTTCTTC.